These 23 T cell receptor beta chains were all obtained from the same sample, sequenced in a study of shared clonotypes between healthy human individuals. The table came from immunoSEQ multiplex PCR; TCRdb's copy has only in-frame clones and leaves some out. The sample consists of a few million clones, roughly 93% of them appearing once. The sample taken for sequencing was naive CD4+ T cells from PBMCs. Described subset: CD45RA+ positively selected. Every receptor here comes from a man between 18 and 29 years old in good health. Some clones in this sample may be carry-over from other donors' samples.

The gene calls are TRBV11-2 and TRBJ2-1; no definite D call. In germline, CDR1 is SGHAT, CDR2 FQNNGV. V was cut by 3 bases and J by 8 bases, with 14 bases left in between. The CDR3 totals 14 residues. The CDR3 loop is CASSLASSGYEQFF. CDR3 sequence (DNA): TGTGCCAGCAGCTTGGCAAGCTCCGGCTATGAGCAGTTCTTC.

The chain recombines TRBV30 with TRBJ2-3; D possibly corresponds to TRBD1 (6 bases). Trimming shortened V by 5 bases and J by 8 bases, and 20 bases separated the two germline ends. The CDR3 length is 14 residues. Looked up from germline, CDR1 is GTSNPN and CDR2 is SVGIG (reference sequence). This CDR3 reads CAWQSTGWDGTQYF. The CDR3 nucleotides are TGTGCCTGGCAATCCACAGGGTGGGACGGTACGCAGTATTTT.

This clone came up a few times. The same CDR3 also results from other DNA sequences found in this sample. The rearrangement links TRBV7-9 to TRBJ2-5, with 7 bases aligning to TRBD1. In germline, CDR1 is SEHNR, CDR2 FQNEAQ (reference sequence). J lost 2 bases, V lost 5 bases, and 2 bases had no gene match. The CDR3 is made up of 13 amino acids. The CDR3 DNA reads TGTGCCAGCAGCCGGGGACAGCAAGAGACCCAGTACTTC. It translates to CASSRGQQETQYF.

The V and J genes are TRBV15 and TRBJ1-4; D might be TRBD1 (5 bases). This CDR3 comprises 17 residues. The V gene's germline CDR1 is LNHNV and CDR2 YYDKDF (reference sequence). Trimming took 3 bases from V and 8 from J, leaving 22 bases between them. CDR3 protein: CATSRGGRGRTMEKLFF. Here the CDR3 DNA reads TGTGCCACCAGCAGGGGAGGTCGGGGACGGACTATGGAAAAACTGTTTTTT.

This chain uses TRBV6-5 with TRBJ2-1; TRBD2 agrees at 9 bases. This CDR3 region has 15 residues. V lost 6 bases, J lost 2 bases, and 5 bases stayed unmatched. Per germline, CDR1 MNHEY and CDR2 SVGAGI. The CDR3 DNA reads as TGTGCCAGCAGGGCGACTAGCGGAGCCTACAATGAGCAGTTCTTC. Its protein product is CASRATSGAYNEQFF.

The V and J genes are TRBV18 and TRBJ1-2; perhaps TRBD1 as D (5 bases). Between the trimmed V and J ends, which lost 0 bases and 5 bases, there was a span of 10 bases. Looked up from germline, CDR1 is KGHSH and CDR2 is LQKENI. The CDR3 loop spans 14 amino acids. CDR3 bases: TGTGCCAGCTCACCACCGGGACTGAGTTATGGCTACACCTTC. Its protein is CASSPPGLSYGYTF.

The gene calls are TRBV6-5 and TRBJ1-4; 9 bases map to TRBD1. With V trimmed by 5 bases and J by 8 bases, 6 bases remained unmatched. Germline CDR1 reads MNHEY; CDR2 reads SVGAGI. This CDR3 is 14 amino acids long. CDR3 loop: CASSPTGGVEKLFF. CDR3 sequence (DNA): TGTGCCAGCAGTCCGACAGGGGGGGTGGAAAAACTGTTTTTT.

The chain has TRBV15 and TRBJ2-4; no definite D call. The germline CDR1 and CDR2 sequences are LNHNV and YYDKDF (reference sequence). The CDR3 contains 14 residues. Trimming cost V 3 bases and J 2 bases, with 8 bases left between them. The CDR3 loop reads CATSRFGTKNIQYF. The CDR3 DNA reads TGTGCCACCAGCAGGTTTGGGACCAAAAACATTCAGTACTTC.

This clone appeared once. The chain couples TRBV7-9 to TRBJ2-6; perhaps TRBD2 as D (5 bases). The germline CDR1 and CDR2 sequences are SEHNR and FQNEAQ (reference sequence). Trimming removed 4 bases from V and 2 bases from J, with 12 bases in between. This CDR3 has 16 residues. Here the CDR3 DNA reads TGTGCCAGCAGCTCCCCTTGGGAGACTGGGGCCAACGTCCTGACTTTC. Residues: CASSSPWETGANVLTF. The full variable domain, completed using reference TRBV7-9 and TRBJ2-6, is DTGVSQNPRHKITKRGQNVTFRCDPISEHNRLYWYRQTLGQGPEFLTYFQNEAQLEKSRLLSDRFSAERPKGSFSTLEIQRTEQGDSAMYLCASSSPWETGANVLTFGAGSRLTVL.

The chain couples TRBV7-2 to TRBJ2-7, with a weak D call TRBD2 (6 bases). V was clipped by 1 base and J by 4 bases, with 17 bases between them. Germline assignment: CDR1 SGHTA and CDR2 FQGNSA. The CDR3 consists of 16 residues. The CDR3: CASSLGPPGVGYEQYF. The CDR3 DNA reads TGTGCCAGCAGCTTAGGTCCCCCGGGGGTTGGTTACGAGCAGTACTTC.

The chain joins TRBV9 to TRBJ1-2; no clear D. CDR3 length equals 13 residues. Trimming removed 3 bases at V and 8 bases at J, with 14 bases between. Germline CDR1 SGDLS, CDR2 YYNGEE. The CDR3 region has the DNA TGTGCCAGCAGCGCCTCGGGGATTGGAGGCTACACCTTC. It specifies CASSASGIGGYTF.

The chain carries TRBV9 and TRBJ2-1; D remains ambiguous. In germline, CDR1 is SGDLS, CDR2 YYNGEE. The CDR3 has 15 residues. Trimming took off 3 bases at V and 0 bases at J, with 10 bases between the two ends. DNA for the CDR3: TGTGCCAGCAGCGGAGGTCCTCGCTCCTACAATGAGCAGTTCTTC. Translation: CASSGGPRSYNEQFF.

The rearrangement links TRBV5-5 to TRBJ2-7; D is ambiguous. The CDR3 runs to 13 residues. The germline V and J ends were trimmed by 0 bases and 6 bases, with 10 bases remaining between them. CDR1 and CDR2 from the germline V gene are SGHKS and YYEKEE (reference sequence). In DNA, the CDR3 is TGTGCCAGCAGCTTGGCAGGAGTGAGCGAGCAGTACTTC. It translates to CASSLAGVSEQYF.

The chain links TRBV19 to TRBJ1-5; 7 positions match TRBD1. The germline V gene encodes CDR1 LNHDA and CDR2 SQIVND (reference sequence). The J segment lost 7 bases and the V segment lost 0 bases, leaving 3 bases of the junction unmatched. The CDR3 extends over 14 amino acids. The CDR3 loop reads CASSIEGGHQPQHF. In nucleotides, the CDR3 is TGTGCCAGTAGTATAGAAGGGGGCCACCAGCCCCAGCATTTT.

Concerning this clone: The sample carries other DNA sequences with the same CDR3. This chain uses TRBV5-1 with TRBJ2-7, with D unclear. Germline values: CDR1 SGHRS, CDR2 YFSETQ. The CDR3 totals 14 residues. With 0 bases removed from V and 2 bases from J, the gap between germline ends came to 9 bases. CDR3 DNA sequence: TGCGCCAGCAGCTTGGGCCCGGATACCTACGAGCAGTACTTC. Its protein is CASSLGPDTYEQYF. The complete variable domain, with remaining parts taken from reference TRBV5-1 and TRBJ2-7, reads KAGVTQTPRYLIKTRGQQVTLSCSPISGHRSVSWYQQTPGQGLQFLFEYFSETQRNKGNFPGRFSGRQFSNSRSEMNVSTLELGDSALYLCASSLGPDTYEQYFGPGTRLTVT.

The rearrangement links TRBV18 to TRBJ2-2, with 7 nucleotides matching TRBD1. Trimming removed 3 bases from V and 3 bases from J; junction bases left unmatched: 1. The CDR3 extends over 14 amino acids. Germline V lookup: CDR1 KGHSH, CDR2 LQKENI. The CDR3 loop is CASSPGQYTGELFF. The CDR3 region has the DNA TGTGCCAGCTCACCGGGACAGTACACCGGGGAGCTGTTTTTT. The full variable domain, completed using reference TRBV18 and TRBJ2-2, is NAGVMQNPRHLVRRRGQEARLRCSPMKGHSHVYWYRQLPEEGLKFMVYLQKENIIDESGMPKERFSAEFPKEGPSILRIQQVVRGDSAAYFCASSPGQYTGELFFGEGSRLTVL.

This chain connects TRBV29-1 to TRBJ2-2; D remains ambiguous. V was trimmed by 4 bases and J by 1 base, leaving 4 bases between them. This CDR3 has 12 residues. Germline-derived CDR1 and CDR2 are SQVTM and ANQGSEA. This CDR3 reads CSVVGNTGELFF. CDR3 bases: TGCAGCGTTGTAGGGAACACCGGGGAGCTGTTTTTT.

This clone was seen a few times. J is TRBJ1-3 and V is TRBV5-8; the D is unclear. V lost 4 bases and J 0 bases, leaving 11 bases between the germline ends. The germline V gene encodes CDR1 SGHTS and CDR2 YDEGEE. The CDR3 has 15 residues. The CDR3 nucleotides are TGTGCCAGCAGCCGCGCCGTCGGCTCTGGAAACACCATATATTTT. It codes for CASSRAVGSGNTIYF.

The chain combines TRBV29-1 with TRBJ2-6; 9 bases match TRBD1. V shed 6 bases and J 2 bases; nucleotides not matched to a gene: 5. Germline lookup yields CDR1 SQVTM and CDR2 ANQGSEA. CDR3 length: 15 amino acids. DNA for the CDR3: TGCAGCGTGGGGGACAGGGTCGCTGGGGCCAACGTCCTGACTTTC. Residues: CSVGDRVAGANVLTF.

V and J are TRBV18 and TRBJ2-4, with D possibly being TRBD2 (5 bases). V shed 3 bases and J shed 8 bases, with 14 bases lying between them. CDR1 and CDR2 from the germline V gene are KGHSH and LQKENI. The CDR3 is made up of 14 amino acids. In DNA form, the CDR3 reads TGTGCCAGCTCACCGGGTAGTCCGGAGGACATTCAGTACTTC. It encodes CASSPGSPEDIQYF.

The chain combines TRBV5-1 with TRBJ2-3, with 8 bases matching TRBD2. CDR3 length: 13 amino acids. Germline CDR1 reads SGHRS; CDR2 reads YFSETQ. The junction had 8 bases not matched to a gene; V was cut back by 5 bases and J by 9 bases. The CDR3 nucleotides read TGCGCCAGCAGAGATCCGGGACTAGAAACGCAGTATTTT. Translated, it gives CASRDPGLETQYF.

DNA of the CDR3: TGTGCCAGCAGCACACTTCAGGCGGCCGTGGAGACCCAGTACTTC. Translation: CASSTLQAAVETQYF. The genes are TRBV6-5 and TRBJ2-5; D call uncertain. Looked up from germline, CDR1 is MNHEY and CDR2 is SVGAGI. The CDR3 runs to 15 residues. Trimming shortened V by 6 bases and J by 5 bases, and 19 bases separated the two germline ends.

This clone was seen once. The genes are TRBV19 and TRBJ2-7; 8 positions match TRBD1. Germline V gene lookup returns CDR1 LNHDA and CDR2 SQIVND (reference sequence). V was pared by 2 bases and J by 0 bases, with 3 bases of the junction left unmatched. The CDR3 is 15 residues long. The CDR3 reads CASSITGGSSYEQYF. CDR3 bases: TGTGCCAGTAGTATAACAGGGGGGAGCTCCTACGAGCAGTACTTC.